One and the same sample provided the 27 T cell receptor beta chains below, sequenced in a study of blood T cell repertoires in COVID-19. Repertoires were generated with immunoSEQ multiplex PCR, while TCRdb's copy carries only in-frame clones and drops some. The sample lists 80,000 or so clones; more than 75% were seen once. The source material was peripheral blood. The source is a human donor in a cohort sampled during active COVID-19.

This chain uses TRBV7-2 with TRBJ2-7; D ambiguous. Germline V lookup: CDR1 SGHTA, CDR2 FQGNSA. V lost 2 bases, J lost 0 bases, and 11 bases lay in between. This CDR3 contains 15 residues. Here the CDR3 reads CASSLLTKLSYEQYF. In DNA, the CDR3 is TGTGCCAGCAGCTTACTAACCAAGCTCTCCTACGAGCAGTACTTC.

The chain employs TRBV3-1 (or the pseudogene TRBV3-2) and TRBJ2-2, with 14 nucleotides matching TRBD2. The germline gives CDR1 LGHDT, CDR2 YNNKEL (reference sequence). V shed 1 base and J 4 bases; nucleotides not matched to a gene: 8. The CDR3 consists of 19 residues. CDR3 nucleotide sequence: TGTGCCAGCAGCCAAGCCCGACTAGCGGGGGGGCCTAGCACCGGGGAGCTGTTTTTT. Amino acids: CASSQARLAGGPSTGELFF.

This clone has more than one count but fewer than ten. This rearrangement joins TRBV7-2 to TRBJ2-7, with 7 bases that match TRBD2. The junction had 5 bases not matched to a gene; V was cut back by 2 bases and J by 1 base. This CDR3 has 15 residues. Germline CDR1 SGHTA, CDR2 FQGNSA. In DNA, the CDR3 is TGTGCCAGCAGCTTAATTGCTAGCGGATCCTACGAGCAGTACTTC. As protein: CASSLIASGSYEQYF.

This clone was recorded a few times. This sequence joins TRBV6-6 and TRBJ2-7; 8 nucleotides agree with TRBD2. Trimming removed 0 bases from V and 7 bases from J; junction bases left unmatched: 2. CDR1 MNHNY and CDR2 SVGAGI come from the germline V gene (reference sequence). The CDR3 is 13 amino acids. The CDR3 spells CASSYSLAGEQYF. Here the CDR3 DNA reads TGTGCCAGCAGTTACTCGCTAGCGGGTGAGCAGTACTTC.

The chain employs TRBV5-1 and TRBJ1-3; TRBD1 matches 7 bases. The CDR3 spans 14 residues. With V trimmed by 4 bases and J by 2 bases, 3 bases remained unmatched. Per the germline V gene, CDR1 is SGHRS and CDR2 is YFSETQ. CDR3: CASSGTEAGNTIYF. CDR3 bases: TGCGCCAGCAGCGGGACAGAAGCTGGAAACACCATATATTTT.

This sequence joins TRBV7-9 and TRBJ1-2, with 7 bases fitting TRBD1. The CDR3 spans 14 residues. Germline loops: CDR1 SEHNR, CDR2 FQNEAQ (reference sequence). Germline trimming cut 5 bases from V and 8 bases from J; bases unmatched to any gene: 11. The CDR3 sequence: CASSILRTGLGYTF. DNA of the CDR3: TGTGCCAGCAGCATCCTTAGGACAGGTCTCGGCTACACCTTC.

The chain couples TRBV15 to TRBJ2-1; D perhaps matches TRBD2 (7 bases). V dropped 1 base and J dropped 2 bases, with 9 bases sitting between them. The CDR3 totals 15 residues. CDR1 and CDR2 (germline): LNHNV, YYDKDF (reference sequence). The CDR3 region is CATSRAGGAYNEQFF. Here the CDR3 DNA reads TGTGCCACCAGCAGAGCGGGGGGCGCCTACAATGAGCAGTTCTTC. Filled out from reference TRBV15 and TRBJ2-1, the complete variable domain reads DAMVIQNPRYQVTQFGKPVTLSCSQTLNHNVMYWYQQKSSQAPKLLFHYYDKDFNNEADTPDNFQSRRPNTSFCFLDIRSPGLGDTAMYLCATSRAGGAYNEQFFGPGTRLTVL.

V gene TRBV6-1 combines with J gene TRBJ1-2; D may be TRBD1 (6 bases). The CDR3 sequence is 16 residues long. CDR1 MNHNS and CDR2 SASEGT come from the germline V gene. Trimming stripped 1 base from V and 4 bases from J, with 16 bases between. DNA for the CDR3: TGTGCCAGCAGTGAAGGACAGGCCCGGGCGGGCTATGGCTACACCTTC. The encoded protein is CASSEGQARAGYGYTF.

V usage is TRBV10-3 and J usage is TRBJ2-5; 8 positions match TRBD1. V lost 4 bases and J lost 5; bases outside the gene matches: 3. This CDR3 has 13 residues. Germline V lookup: CDR1 ENHRY, CDR2 SYGVKD. The CDR3 loop reads CAISVTGEETQYF. Written as DNA, the CDR3 is TGTGCCATCAGTGTGACAGGGGAGGAGACCCAGTACTTC.

The genes are TRBV5-1 and TRBJ2-1; the match to TRBD1 covers 11 bases. This CDR3 has 14 amino acids. The germline V gene encodes CDR1 SGHRS and CDR2 YFSETQ. Losses at the gene ends were 4 bases for V and 5 bases for J; bases not matched to a gene: 2. The CDR3 sequence is CASSPGQGDNEQFF. CDR3 nucleotide sequence: TGCGCCAGCAGCCCGGGACAGGGGGACAATGAGCAGTTCTTC.

This clone has just one count. The V and J genes are TRBV29-1 and TRBJ1-2, with no clear D. Trimming stripped 1 base from V and 6 bases from J, with 6 bases between. This CDR3 has 11 amino acids. The germline CDR1 and CDR2 sequences are SQVTM and ANQGSEA. CDR3 in amino acids: CSVEGQDGYTF. The DNA of the CDR3 is TGCAGCGTTGAAGGACAAGATGGCTACACCTTC.

In this sample, this clone turned up once. The CDR3 is CATSGTEKGNYGYTF. CDR3 DNA: TGTGCCACCTCCGGGACTGAAAAGGGTAACTATGGCTACACCTTC. The V gene is TRBV27, the J gene TRBJ1-2, with D maybe TRBD1 (5 bases). V lost 10 bases, J lost 1 base, and 19 bases lay in between. Germline CDR1 MNHEY, CDR2 SMNVEV (reference sequence). This CDR3 region has 15 residues.

This chain uses TRBV29-1 with TRBJ1-2; 9 bases are shared with TRBD1. The CDR3 runs to 12 residues. Germline CDR1 is SQVTM and CDR2 is ANQGSEA. J lost 7 bases, V lost 4 bases, and 4 bases had no gene match. CDR3 residues: CSVGDRVGGYTF. CDR3 nucleotides: TGCAGCGTTGGGGACAGGGTAGGTGGCTACACCTTC.

The chain is built from TRBV5-8 and TRBJ2-7, with D maybe TRBD2 (7 bases). Trimming removed 4 bases at V and 3 bases at J, with 14 bases between. This CDR3 spans 14 amino acids. Germline CDR1 SGHTS, CDR2 YDEGEE. CDR3 nucleotides: TGTGCCAGCAGCAGGGGGGGGCGCGACTACGAGCAGTACTTC. Encoded protein: CASSRGGRDYEQYF.

The chain recombines TRBV19 with TRBJ2-5; TRBD1 might be the D (5 bases). In germline, CDR1 is LNHDA, CDR2 SQIVND (reference sequence). The CDR3 length is 15 residues. Trimming shortened V by 3 bases and J by 4 bases, and 15 bases separated the two germline ends. DNA of the CDR3: TGTGCCAGTAGTATCCCTTGGGCAGGGATAGAGACCCAGTACTTC. This codes for CASSIPWAGIETQYF.

The chain joins TRBV11-2 to TRBJ2-5; 9 bases align to TRBD2. Germline V lookup: CDR1 SGHAT, CDR2 FQNNGV. CDR3 length: 13 amino acids. The junction had 4 bases not matched to a gene; V was cut back by 7 bases and J by 4 bases. The CDR3 DNA sequence: TGTGCCAGCACCATAGCGGGGGCAGAGACCCAGTACTTC. It is translated as CASTIAGAETQYF. Variable domain in full (rest from reference TRBV11-2 and TRBJ2-5): EAGVAQSPRYKIIEKRQSVAFWCNPISGHATLYWYQQILGQGPKLLIQFQNNGVVDDSQLPKDRFSAERLKGVDSTLKIQPAKLEDSAVYLCASTIAGAETQYFGPGTRLLVL.

V usage is TRBV5-1 and J usage is TRBJ2-7; TRBD1 aligns across 7 bases. The CDR3 is 14 amino acids. Losses at the gene ends were 1 base for V and 3 bases for J; bases not matched to a gene: 4. The germline V gene encodes CDR1 SGHRS and CDR2 YFSETQ. The CDR3 DNA sequence: TGCGCCAGCAGCTTGCCGGGACAGTTCTACGAGCAGTACTTC. This codes for CASSLPGQFYEQYF. Supplemented by reference TRBV5-1 and TRBJ2-7, the full variable domain reads KAGVTQTPRYLIKTRGQQVTLSCSPISGHRSVSWYQQTPGQGLQFLFEYFSETQRNKGNFPGRFSGRQFSNSRSEMNVSTLELGDSALYLCASSLPGQFYEQYFGPGTRLTVT.

The chain is built from TRBV7-9 and TRBJ2-3; 9 bases are a match to TRBD1. Looked up from germline, CDR1 is SEHNR and CDR2 is FQNEAQ (reference sequence). This CDR3 has 15 amino acids. With 5 bases clipped from V and 4 bases from J, the junction kept 7 bases outside the gene matches. DNA of the CDR3: TGTGCCAGCAGCGCCCGACAGGGGGTTGCAGATACGCAGTATTTT. Translation gives CASSARQGVADTQYF.

V usage is TRBV6-5 and J usage is TRBJ1-3; 8 positions match TRBD1. This CDR3 spans 14 amino acids. CDR1 is MNHEY and CDR2 is SVGAGI in the germline V gene. After removal of 6 bases from V and 4 bases from J, the junction contained 5 bases not matched to a gene. CDR3 nucleotides: TGTGCCAGCAGGACAGGGGATTACGGAAACACCATATATTTT. This sequence encodes CASRTGDYGNTIYF.

V gene TRBV2 combines with J gene TRBJ2-7; D unresolved. The CDR3 has 12 residues. CDR1 SNHLY and CDR2 FYNNEI come from the germline V gene. Trimming shortened V by 8 bases and J by 3 bases, and 11 bases separated the two germline ends. In DNA, the CDR3 is TGTGCCAGCGAAGACCGAGGCTACGAGCAGTACTTC. Translated, it gives CASEDRGYEQYF. Complete variable domain (other parts from reference TRBV2 and TRBJ2-7): EPEVTQTPSHQVTQMGQEVILRCVPISNHLYFYWYRQILGQKVEFLVSFYNNEISEKSEIFDDQFSVERPDGSNFTLKIRSTKLEDSAMYFCASEDRGYEQYFGPGTRLTVT.

The gene calls are TRBV29-1 and TRBJ2-7; 10 nucleotides line up with TRBD2. Losses at the gene ends were 1 base for V and 4 bases for J; bases not matched to a gene: 7. The CDR3 consists of 15 residues. Germline V CDR1 and CDR2: SQVTM, ANQGSEA. CDR3 sequence reads: CSVEGISGGKYEQYF. CDR3 DNA: TGCAGCGTTGAAGGCATTAGCGGGGGGAAATACGAGCAGTACTTC.

V gene TRBV15 combines with J gene TRBJ1-2; D unclear. Germline V gives CDR1 LNHNV, CDR2 YYDKDF (reference sequence). The CDR3 runs to 13 residues. Trimming removed 1 base at V and 6 bases at J, with 9 bases between. Written as DNA, the CDR3 is TGTGCCACCAGCAGAGTTGACATCAATGGCTACACCTTC. Amino acid sequence: CATSRVDINGYTF.

The chain employs TRBV4-1 and TRBJ2-1, with TRBD2 identical over 8 bases. The CDR3 runs 15 residues. J was trimmed by 8 bases and V by 4 bases; bases with no gene match: 10. Germline assignment: CDR1 MGHRA and CDR2 YSYEKL. The CDR3 bases are TGCGCCAGCAGCCGAAAAAGCGGGGGTGGCGATGAGCAGTTCTTC. Amino acids: CASSRKSGGGDEQFF.

The gene calls are TRBV6-5 and TRBJ1-6, with 7 bases that match TRBD1. The CDR3 totals 16 residues. Trimming at V came to 0 bases and at J to 14 bases, leaving 13 bases not matched to a gene. Germline CDR1 MNHEY, CDR2 SVGAGI. CDR3 sequence: CASSYSYETGYLSLHF. The CDR3 coding sequence is TGTGCCAGCAGTTACTCCTATGAGACAGGGTATCTTTCCCTCCACTTT.

The gene calls are TRBV30 and TRBJ2-5; the D gene is possibly TRBD1 (6 bases). The CDR3 has 13 amino acids. The V and J ends lost 3 bases and 5 bases respectively, with 13 bases between them. Germline CDR1 and CDR2: GTSNPN and SVGIG (reference sequence). The CDR3 DNA follows: TGTGCCTGGAGGAGCAGGGGCGTGGAGACCCAGTACTTC. Translated, it gives CAWRSRGVETQYF.

This clone has only a few counts. The chain links TRBV7-2 to TRBJ1-5; possibly TRBD1 for D (5 bases). This CDR3 contains 15 residues. Germline V gene sequence: CDR1 SGHTA, CDR2 FQGNSA. V was shortened by 2 bases and J by 3 bases, with 11 bases between the two germline ends. The CDR3 here is CASSLQGVINQPQHF. In DNA, the CDR3 is TGTGCCAGCAGCTTACAGGGTGTGATCAATCAGCCCCAGCATTTT. The whole variable domain, remainder taken from reference TRBV7-2 and TRBJ1-5, is GAGVSQSPSNKVTEKGKDVELRCDPISGHTALYWYRQSLGQGLEFLIYFQGNSAPDKSGLPSDRFSAERTGGSVSTLTIQRTQQEDSAVYLCASSLQGVINQPQHFGDGTRLSIL.

The CDR3 DNA follows: TGTGCCAGCAGCCAAAGGGGCGGCGGGGGGGCAAATGAGCAGTTCTTC. Residues: CASSQRGGGGANEQFF. The V and J genes are TRBV3-1 (or the pseudogene TRBV3-2) and TRBJ2-1, with 9 bases lining up with TRBD2. Germline assignment: CDR1 LGHDT and CDR2 YNNKEL (reference sequence). V was clipped by 2 bases and J by 7 bases; unmatched bases: 9. CDR3 length: 16 amino acids.